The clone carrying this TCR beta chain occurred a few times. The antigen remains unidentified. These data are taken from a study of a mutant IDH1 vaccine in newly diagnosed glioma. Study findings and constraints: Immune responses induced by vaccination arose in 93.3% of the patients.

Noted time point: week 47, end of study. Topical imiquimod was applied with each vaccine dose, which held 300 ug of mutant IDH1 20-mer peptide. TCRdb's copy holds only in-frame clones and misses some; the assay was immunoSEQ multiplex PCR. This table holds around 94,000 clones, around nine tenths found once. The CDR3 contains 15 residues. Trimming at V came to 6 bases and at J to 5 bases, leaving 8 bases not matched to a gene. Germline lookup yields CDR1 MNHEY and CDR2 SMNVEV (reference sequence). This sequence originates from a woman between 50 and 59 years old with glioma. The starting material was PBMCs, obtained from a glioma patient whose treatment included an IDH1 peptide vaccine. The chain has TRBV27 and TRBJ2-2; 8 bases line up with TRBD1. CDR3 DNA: TGTGCCAGCAGACCCCAGGGGGCGCAGACCGGGGAGCTGTTTTTT. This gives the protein CASRPQGAQTGELFF.